This TCR beta chain stems from a study of Tregs in tolerant kidney transplant recipients. V shed 4 bases, J shed 7 bases, and the junction held 9 bases outside the gene matches. The germline V gene has CDR1 WNHNN and CDR2 SYGVQD (reference sequence). The CDR3 has 15 amino acids. Libraries were prepared by immunoSEQ multiplex PCR; TCRdb keeps only in-frame clonotypes and omits some of them. The listing records about 33,000 clones. As regards this clone: Its antigen remains unidentified. Read coverage stops 3 residues before the CDR3 terminus; the germline J gene supplies the remainder.

Study-wide results and limits: Findings come from small patient numbers and require larger validation. In tolerant patients, donor-specific Tregs outgrew total Tregs, suggesting antigen-driven expansion.

This chain joins TRBV10-1 and TRBJ2-5, with TRBD1 matching 10 bases. This receptor was identified in a human donor who received a combined kidney and bone marrow transplant. Sequenced material: CD8+ T cells from blood, taken before the transplant. The CDR3 bases that were read are TGCGCCAGCAGTGCCGGGACAGGGGCGTTCGGGACC. This encodes CASSAGTGAFGT. The CDR3 as a whole reads CASSAGTGAFGTQYF.